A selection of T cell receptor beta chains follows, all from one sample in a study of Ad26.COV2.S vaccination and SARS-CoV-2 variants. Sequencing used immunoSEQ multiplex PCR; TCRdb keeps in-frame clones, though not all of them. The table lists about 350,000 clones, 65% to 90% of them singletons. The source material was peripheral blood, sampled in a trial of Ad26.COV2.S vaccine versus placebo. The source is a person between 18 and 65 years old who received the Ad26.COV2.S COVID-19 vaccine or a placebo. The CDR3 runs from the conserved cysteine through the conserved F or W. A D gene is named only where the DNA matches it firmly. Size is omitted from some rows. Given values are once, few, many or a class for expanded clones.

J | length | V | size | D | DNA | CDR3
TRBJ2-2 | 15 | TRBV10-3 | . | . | TGTGCCATCAGTGGGTTTGAACAGGGTGGCGGGGAGCTGTTTTTT | CAISGFEQGGGELFF
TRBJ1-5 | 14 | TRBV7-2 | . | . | TGTGCCAGCAGCCCCTCGGGGGGCAATCAGCCCCAGCATTTT | CASSPSGGNQPQHF
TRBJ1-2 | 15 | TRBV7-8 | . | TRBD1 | TGTGCCAGCAGCGCGTCAGGGGGATCTCAATATGGCTACACCTTC | CASSASGGSQYGYTF
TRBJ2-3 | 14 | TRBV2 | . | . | TGTGCCAGCAAGGGGCAGACCTACACAGATACGCAGTATTTT | CASKGQTYTDTQYF
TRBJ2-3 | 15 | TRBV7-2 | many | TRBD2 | TGTGCCAGCAGCCAGGGAGCGGGAGCGGCAGATACGCAGTATTTT | CASSQGAGAADTQYF
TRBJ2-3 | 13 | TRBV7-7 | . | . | TGTGCCAGCAGCCCGAGGGGTGGCGATACGCAGTATTTT | CASSPRGGDTQYF
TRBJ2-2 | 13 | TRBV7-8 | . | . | TGTGCCAGCAGTTACAGGGTTGACGGGGAGCTGTTTTTT | CASSYRVDGELFF
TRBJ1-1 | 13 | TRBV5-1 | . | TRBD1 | TGCGCCAGCAGCTGGGCAGGGGGCACTGAAGCTTTCTTT | CASSWAGGTEAFF
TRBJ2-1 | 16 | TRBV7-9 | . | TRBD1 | TGTGCCAGCAGCCCGGTCGGGACAGGCTTTTACAATGAGCAGTTCTTC | CASSPVGTGFYNEQFF
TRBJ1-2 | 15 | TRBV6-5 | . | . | TGTGCCAGCAGTTACTCGGTTCAGGGCTGGTATGGCTACACCTTC | CASSYSVQGWYGYTF
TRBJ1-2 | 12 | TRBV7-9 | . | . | TGTGCCAGCAGCTTCCAGGGAGACGGCTACACCTTC | CASSFQGDGYTF
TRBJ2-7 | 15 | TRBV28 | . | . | TGTGCCAGCAGTCCAACATGGGAGCCCTACTACGAGCAGTACTTC | CASSPTWEPYYEQYF
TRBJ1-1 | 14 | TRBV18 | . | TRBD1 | TGTGCCAGCTCCCCAGGGACAGTCAACACTGAAGCTTTCTTT | CASSPGTVNTEAFF
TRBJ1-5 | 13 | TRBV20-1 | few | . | TGCAGTGCTAGTGCGGGGGCTGGTCAGCCCCAGCATTTT | CSASAGAGQPQHF
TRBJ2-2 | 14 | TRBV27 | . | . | TGTGCCAGCGACGCCCCCATTAGGGCCGGGGAGCTGTTTTTT | CASDAPIRAGELFF
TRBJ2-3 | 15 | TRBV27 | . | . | TGTGCCAGCAGTCAGGCGGGCCTAGCCGTAGATACGCAGTATTTT | CASSQAGLAVDTQYF
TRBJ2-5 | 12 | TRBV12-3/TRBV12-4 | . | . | TGTGCCAGCAGACGCAACCAAGAGACCCAGTACTTC | CASRRNQETQYF
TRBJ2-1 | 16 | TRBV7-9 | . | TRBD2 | TGTGCCAGCAGCTTACCTAGCGGGGGCAATTACAATGAGCAGTTCTTC | CASSLPSGGNYNEQFF
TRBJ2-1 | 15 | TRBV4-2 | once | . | TGTGCCAGCAGCCAAGAAGTCCTAGGGGGCAATGAGCAGTTCTTC | CASSQEVLGGNEQFF
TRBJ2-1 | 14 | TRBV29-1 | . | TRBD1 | TGCAGCGTTGAAAACAGGGGGCCGGGGAGTGAGCAGTTCTTC | CSVENRGPGSEQFF
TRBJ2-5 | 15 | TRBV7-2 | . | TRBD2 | TGTGCCAGCAGCCCGGGCGGGGGGGCAAGGGAGACCCAGTACTTC | CASSPGGGARETQYF
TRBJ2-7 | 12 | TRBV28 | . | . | TGTGCCAGCAGCCCCGACACCTACGAGCAGTACTTC | CASSPDTYEQYF
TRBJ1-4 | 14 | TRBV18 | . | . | TGTGCCAGCTCCCCGAAGACAACTAATGAAAAACTGTTTTTT | CASSPKTTNEKLFF
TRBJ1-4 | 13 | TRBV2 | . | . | TGTGCCAGCCTTGAGACGGGGAATGAAAAACTGTTTTTT | CASLETGNEKLFF
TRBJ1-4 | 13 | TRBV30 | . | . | TGTGCCTGGAGTCCACCCCAGGGCGAAAAACTGTTTTTT | CAWSPPQGEKLFF
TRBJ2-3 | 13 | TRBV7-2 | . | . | TGTGCCAGCAAAACGGGGGCGAGAGATACGCAGTATTTT | CASKTGARDTQYF
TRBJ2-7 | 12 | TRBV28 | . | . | TGTGCCAGCAGTTTGACTAGGCGGGAGCAGTACTTC | CASSLTRREQYF
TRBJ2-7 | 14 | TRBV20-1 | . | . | TGCAGTGCTAGTCGAGCGCAGGGCTCCTACGAGCAGTACTTC | CSASRAQGSYEQYF
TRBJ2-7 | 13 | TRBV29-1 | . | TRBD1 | TGCAGCGTTGAGGGACAGGGTCACTACGAGCAGTACTTC | CSVEGQGHYEQYF
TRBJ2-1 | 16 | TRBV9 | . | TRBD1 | TGTGCCAGCAGCGTAGCGGGACAGGGGACCTACAATGAGCAGTTCTTC | CASSVAGQGTYNEQFF
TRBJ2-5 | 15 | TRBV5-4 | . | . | TGTGCCAGCAGCTTGGAACCGAGGGGGGAAGAGACCCAGTACTTC | CASSLEPRGEETQYF
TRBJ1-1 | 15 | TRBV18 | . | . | TGTGCCAGCTCCCCCCCGGGATTTTTCGACACTGAAGCTTTCTTT | CASSPPGFFDTEAFF
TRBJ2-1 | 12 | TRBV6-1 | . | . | TGTGCCAGCAGTGAAGCGTGGTTGGAGCAGTTCTTC | CASSEAWLEQFF
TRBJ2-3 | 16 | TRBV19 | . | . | TGTGCCAGTAGTACCCTCTTGCGGACTAGCACAGATACGCAGTATTTT | CASSTLLRTSTDTQYF
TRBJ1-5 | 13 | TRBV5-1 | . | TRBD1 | TGCGCCAGCAGCCCGACAGGGAACCAGCCCCAGCATTTT | CASSPTGNQPQHF
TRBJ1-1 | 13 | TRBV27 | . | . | TGTGCCAGCGCCCCTTGGGGGAACACTGAAGCTTTCTTT | CASAPWGNTEAFF
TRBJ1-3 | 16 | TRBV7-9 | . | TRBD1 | TGTGCCAGCCGAAGACAGGGAATCGACCCTGGAAACACCATATATTTT | CASRRQGIDPGNTIYF
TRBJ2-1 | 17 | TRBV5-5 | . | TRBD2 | TGTGCCAGCAGCTTCCTGGGACTAGCGGGATCCGGGGATGAGCAGTTCTTC | CASSFLGLAGSGDEQFF
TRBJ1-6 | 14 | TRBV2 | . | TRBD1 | TGTGCCAGCAGAGGAACAGGGGAGGTTTCACCCCTCCACTTT | CASRGTGEVSPLHF
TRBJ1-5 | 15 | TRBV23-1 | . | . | TGCGCCAGCAGTCAAGGAGGGGAGGGACGTCAGCCCCAGCATTTT | CASSQGGEGRQPQHF
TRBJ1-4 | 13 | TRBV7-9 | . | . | TGTGCCAGCAGCTTAAGTGCCGGGGAAAAACTGTTTTTT | CASSLSAGEKLFF
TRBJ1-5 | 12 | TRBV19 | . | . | TGTGCCAGTAGTGATGGGGATCAGCCCCAGCATTTT | CASSDGDQPQHF
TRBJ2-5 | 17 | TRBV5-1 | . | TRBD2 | TGCGCCAGCAGCAATGCACCGGGACTAGCAGATAAAGAGACCCAGTACTTC | CASSNAPGLADKETQYF
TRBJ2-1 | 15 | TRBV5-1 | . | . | TGCGCCAGCAGCCTCAGGGGAGCCTCCTACAATGAGCAGTTCTTC | CASSLRGASYNEQFF
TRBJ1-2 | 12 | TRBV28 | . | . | TGTGCCAGCAGTTTAAGGGAGGGCGGCTACACCTTC | CASSLREGGYTF
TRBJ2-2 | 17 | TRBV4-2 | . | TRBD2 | TGTGCCAGCAGCCTCCTGGGACTAGCCCCGAACACCGGGGAGCTGTTTTTT | CASSLLGLAPNTGELFF
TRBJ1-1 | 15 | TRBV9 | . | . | TGTGCCAGCAGCGTAGTAGGACAGCTGAACACTGAAGCTTTCTTT | CASSVVGQLNTEAFF
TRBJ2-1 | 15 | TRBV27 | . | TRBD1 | TGTGCCAGCAGTGATGGACAGGGGGAAGTAGATGAGCAGTTCTTC | CASSDGQGEVDEQFF
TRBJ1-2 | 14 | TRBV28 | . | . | TGTGCCAGCAACCCCCTCGGCGTTAACTATGGCTACACCTTC | CASNPLGVNYGYTF
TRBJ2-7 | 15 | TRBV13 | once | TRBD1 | TGTGCCAGCAGCCCAGGGGACAGGGGCCTGGGAGAGCAGTACTTC | CASSPGDRGLGEQYF
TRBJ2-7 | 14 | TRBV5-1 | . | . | TGCGCCAGCAGCTTGGCCAGGAGACGGTACGAGCAGTACTTC | CASSLARRRYEQYF
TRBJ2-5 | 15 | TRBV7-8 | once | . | TGTGCCAGCAGCATAACTGGGGGGGCTTTGGAGACCCAGTACTTC | CASSITGGALETQYF
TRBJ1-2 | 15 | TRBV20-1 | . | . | TGCAGTGCTAGTTTGACTTCGGGGATAAACTATGGCTACACCTTC | CSASLTSGINYGYTF
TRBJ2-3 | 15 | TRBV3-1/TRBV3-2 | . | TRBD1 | TGTGCCAGCAGCCAGGTGATGCAGGGGGTAAATACGCAGTATTTT | CASSQVMQGVNTQYF
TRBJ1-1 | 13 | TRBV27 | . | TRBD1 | TGTGCCAGCAGTCTCCGGGACAGCCCTGAAGCTTTCTTT | CASSLRDSPEAFF
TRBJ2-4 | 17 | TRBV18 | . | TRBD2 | TGTGCCAGCTCACCCCGTGGACTAGCGGGGGGTAAGGACATTCAGTACTTC | CASSPRGLAGGKDIQYF
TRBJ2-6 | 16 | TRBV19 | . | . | TGTGCCAGTAGTATAAAGCTGGGCTCTGGGGCCAACGTCCTGACTTTC | CASSIKLGSGANVLTF
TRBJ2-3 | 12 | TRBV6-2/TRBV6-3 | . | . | TGTGCCAGCAGTTTAACGGTAGATACGCAGTATTTT | CASSLTVDTQYF
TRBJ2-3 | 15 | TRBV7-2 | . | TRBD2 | TGTGCCAGCAGCTCAGCGGGATTTAGCACAGATACGCAGTATTTT | CASSSAGFSTDTQYF